This TCR beta chain was sequenced in a study of identical twins (dated by TCRdb to 2015 to 2016). Some background on the complete study: The study deep-sequenced TCR alpha and beta repertoires from monozygotic twins, unrelated adults of various ages and cord blood to test whether fetal clonotypes persist. To rule out contamination, replicate twin experiments were performed at different times with different library preparation protocols. What the authors observed across the whole study: Compared with coincidental sharing between unrelated individuals, out-of-frame TCR alpha sequences shared between twins had an excess of sequences with low generation probability. Fewer insertions were carried by abundant cord blood beta clonotypes, a similar but weaker trend appeared in young adult naive repertoires, and no such trend appeared in memory repertoires. A weaker excess of twin sharing was found in beta out-of-frame sequences because the signal-to-noise ratio was lowered by fewer shared sequences. Because the same donors could not be followed over many years, the conclusions relied on cross-sectional statistical analysis. Invariant T cells such as MAIT and iNKT could partly confound zero-insertion analyses, although diverse VJ usage argued against such confounding for most clonotypes. Out-of-frame TCR alpha sharing in monozygotic twins was systematically underestimated by recombination models, whereas sharing between unrelated individuals was in agreement with the recombination models.

The library was prepared using 5' RACE. Data came from an Illumina HiSeq 2000. Template switching introduced a universal primer binding site; the final cDNA contained a unique molecular identifier, enabling accurate counting of TCR cDNA molecules. First-strand cDNA for TCR alpha and beta chains was synthesized from specific primers in the conserved constant-segment region. To control for contamination, each cDNA library was double barcoded with a SMART-Mk sample barcode plus Illumina barcodes. TruSeq adapter sequences along with Illumina sample barcodes were introduced in two successive PCR steps. Sequencing of the TCR alpha and beta cDNA libraries was done on the Illumina HiSeq platform using custom primers. As for how the authors treated the data: Unique molecular identifiers were extracted from raw reads with MiGEC, and CDR3 positions were determined with MiXCR. Recombination models were inferred per individual with the repgenHMM and IGoR tools using an EM algorithm. Shared clonotypes were analyzed with the tcR package in R, and sharing was normalized by the product of cloneset sizes. Out-of-frame nonproductive sequences were analyzed to study raw recombination free of thymic and clonal selection effects. TCRdb took the public reads, trimmed them with fastp at Q25, ran MiXCR for clone calling and kept in-frame beta chains. Each CDR3 protein appears once, grouped with its most common genes and DNA. For this entry, the V and J calls and clone size follow TCRdb and not the study's own pipeline. A total of just under 650,000 distinct CDR3 sequences appear in this sample, roughly 7.1% of them only once. Together, the top ten hold about 1.6% of the sample.

Every donor in the study was a healthy Caucasian. Three pairs of female monozygotic twins, all aged roughly 18 to 29 years, made up the twin cohort. Peripheral blood mononuclear cells were used as the source from which RNA for TCR libraries was isolated. Taken from cysteine to phenylalanine, the CDR3 has 12 residues. The read is trimmed to its CDR3 DNA, 36 bases read in frame from base 1. V ends up 7 bases short and J 13 bases short, with an unmatched junction base count of 9. The table lists this clonotype with many counts. Its antigen is unknown. No much larger clone exists at a distance of one base, and base qualities are not known. These data were also filed under a second study, of yellow fever vaccine responses in identical twins. The second study also describes: The authors reported that the T cell response to vaccination in identical twins appeared partly convergent and partly personalized. In identical twins, the study followed T cell clones that responded to the vaccine with precision.

The chain was built from TRBV12-3 or TRBV12-4 and TRBJ2-1, with TRBD2 matching 8 junction bases. The source is a woman between 18 and 29 years old in good health. Sequences were obtained from PBMCs. The CDR3 loop reads CASNLGLAPQFF. The nucleotides are TGTGCCAGCAATCTAGGACTAGCCCCCCAGTTCTTC.